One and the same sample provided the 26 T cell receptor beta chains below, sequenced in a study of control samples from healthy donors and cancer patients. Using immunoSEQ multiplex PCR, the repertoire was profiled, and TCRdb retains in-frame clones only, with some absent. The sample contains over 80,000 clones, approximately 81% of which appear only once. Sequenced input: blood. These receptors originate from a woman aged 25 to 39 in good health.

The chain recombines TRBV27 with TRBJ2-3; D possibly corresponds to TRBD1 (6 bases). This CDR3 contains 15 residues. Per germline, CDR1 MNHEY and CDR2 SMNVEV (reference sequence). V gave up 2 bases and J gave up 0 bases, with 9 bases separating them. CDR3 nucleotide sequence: TGTGCCAGCAGTTTACAAGGACAGAGCACAGATACGCAGTATTTT. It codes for CASSLQGQSTDTQYF.

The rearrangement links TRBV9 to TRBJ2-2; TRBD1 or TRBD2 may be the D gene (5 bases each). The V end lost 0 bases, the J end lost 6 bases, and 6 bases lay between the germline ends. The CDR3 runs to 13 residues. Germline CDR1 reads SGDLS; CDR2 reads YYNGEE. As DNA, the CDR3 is TGTGCCAGCAGCGTAGGAGGGGCCGGGGAGCTGTTTTTT. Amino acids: CASSVGGAGELFF.

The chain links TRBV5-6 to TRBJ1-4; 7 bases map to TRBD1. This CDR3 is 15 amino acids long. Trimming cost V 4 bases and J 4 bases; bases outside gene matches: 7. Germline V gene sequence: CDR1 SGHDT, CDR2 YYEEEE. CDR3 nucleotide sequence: TGTGCCAGCAGCGGAGGGGGACAGCGTAATGAAAAACTGTTTTTT. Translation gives CASSGGGQRNEKLFF. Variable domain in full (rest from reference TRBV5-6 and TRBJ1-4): DAGVTQSPTHLIKTRGQQVTLRCSPKSGHDTVSWYQQALGQGPQFIFQYYEEEERQRGNFPDRFSGHQFPNYSSELNVNALLLGDSALYLCASSGGGQRNEKLFFGSGTQLSVL.

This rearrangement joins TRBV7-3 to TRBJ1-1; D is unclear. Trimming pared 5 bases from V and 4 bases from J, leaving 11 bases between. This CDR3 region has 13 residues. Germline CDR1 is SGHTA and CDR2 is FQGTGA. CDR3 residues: CASSTGGGTEAFF. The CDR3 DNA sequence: TGTGCCAGCAGCACCGGTGGAGGCACTGAAGCTTTCTTT.

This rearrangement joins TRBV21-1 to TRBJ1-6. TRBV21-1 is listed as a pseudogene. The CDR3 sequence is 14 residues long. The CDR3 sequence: CASSQGRWGSPLHF. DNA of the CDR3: TGTGCCAGCAGCCAGGGACGTTGGGGATCACCCCTCCACTTT.

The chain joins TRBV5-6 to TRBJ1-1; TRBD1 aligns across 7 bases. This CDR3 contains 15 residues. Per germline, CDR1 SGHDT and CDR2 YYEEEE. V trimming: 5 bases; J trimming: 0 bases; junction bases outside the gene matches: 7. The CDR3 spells CASRIQGRMNTEAFF. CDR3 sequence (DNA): TGTGCCAGCAGGATACAGGGGAGGATGAACACTGAAGCTTTCTTT.

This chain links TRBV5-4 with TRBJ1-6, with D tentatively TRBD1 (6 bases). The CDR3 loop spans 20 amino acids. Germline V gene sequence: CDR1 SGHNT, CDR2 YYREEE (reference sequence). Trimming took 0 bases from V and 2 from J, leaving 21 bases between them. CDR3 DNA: TGTGCCAGCAGCTTGGCCGCGGGCTCCCCCGCAGGGGCCTATAATTCACCCCTCCACTTT. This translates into CASSLAAGSPAGAYNSPLHF.

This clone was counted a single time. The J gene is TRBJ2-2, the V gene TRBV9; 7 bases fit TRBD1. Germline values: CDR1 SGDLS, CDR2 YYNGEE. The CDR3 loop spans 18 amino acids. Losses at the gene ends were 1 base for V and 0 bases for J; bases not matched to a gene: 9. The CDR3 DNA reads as TGTGCCAGCAGCGTAAGAGGGGGACAGAATTCGAACACCGGGGAGCTGTTTTTT. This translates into CASSVRGGQNSNTGELFF. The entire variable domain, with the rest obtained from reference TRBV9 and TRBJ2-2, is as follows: DSGVTQTPKHLITATGQRVTLRCSPRSGDLSVYWYQQSLDQGLQFLIQYYNGEERAKGNILERFSAQQFPDLHSELNLSSLELGDSALYFCASSVRGGQNSNTGELFFGEGSRLTVL.

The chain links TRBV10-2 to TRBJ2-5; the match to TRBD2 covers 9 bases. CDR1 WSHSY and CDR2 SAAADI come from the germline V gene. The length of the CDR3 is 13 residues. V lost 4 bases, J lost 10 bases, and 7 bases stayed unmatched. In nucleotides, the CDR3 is TGCGCCAGCAGTGTTAGCGGGGGAAGCCGCCAGTACTTC. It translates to CASSVSGGSRQYF.

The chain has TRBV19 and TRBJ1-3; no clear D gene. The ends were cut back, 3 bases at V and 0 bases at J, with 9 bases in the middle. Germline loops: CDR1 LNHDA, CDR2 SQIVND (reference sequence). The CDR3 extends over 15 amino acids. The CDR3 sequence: CASSMVGISGNTIYF. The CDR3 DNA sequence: TGTGCCAGTAGTATGGTCGGAATCTCTGGAAACACCATATATTTT.

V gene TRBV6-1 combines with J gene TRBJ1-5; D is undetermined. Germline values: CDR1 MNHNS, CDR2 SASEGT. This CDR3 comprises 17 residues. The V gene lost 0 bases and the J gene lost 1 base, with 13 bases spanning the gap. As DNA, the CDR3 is TGTGCCAGCAGTGAAGCTCCGCCGAATAGGAGCAATCAGCCCCAGCATTTT. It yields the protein CASSEAPPNRSNQPQHF.

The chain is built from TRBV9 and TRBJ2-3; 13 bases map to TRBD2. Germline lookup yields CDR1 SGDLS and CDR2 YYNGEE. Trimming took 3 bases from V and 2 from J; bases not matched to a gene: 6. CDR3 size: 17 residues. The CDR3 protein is CASSGGTSGDHTDTQYF. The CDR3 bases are TGTGCCAGCAGCGGAGGGACTAGCGGGGACCACACAGATACGCAGTATTTT.

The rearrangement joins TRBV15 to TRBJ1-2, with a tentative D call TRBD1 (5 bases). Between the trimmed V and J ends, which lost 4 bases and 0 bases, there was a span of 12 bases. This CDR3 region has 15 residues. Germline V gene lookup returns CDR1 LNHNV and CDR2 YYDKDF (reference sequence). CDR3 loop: CATSTRDGTNYGYTF. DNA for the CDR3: TGTGCCACCAGCACCAGGGACGGCACTAACTATGGCTACACCTTC.

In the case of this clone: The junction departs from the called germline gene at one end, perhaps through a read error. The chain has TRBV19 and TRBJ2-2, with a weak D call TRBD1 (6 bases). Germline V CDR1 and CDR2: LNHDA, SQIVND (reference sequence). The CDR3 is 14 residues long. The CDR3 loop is CASSRDINTGELFF. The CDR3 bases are TGTGCCAGCAGTAGGGACATCAACACCGGGGAGCTGTTTTTT.

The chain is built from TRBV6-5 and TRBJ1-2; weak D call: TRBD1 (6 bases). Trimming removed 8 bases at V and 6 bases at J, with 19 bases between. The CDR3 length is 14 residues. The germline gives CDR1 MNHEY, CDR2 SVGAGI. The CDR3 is CASSDWGGAHGYTF. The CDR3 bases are TGTGCCAGCTCCGATTGGGGGGGGGCGCATGGCTACACCTTC.

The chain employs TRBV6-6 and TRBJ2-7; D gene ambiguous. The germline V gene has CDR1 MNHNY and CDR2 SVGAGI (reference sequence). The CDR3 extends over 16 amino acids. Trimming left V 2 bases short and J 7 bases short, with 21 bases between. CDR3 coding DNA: TGTGCCAGCAGTTACCTTCACAAAGGGCGATCTAAGGAGCAGTACTTC. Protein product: CASSYLHKGRSKEQYF.

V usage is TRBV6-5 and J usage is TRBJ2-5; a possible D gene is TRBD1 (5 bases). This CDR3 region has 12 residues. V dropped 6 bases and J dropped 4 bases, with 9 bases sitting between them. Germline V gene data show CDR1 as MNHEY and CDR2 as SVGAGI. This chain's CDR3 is CASRSQGETQYF. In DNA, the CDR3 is TGTGCCAGCAGGAGCCAGGGAGAGACCCAGTACTTC.

The CDR3 is CASSPHPGHLNTEAFF. In nucleotides, the CDR3 is TGTGCCAGCAGCCCCCATCCGGGACACCTGAACACTGAAGCTTTCTTT. The chain links TRBV7-9 to TRBJ1-1; D may be TRBD1 (6 bases). The germline V gene encodes CDR1 SEHNR and CDR2 FQNEAQ (reference sequence). V lost 5 bases, J lost 0 bases, and 16 bases lay in between. The CDR3 runs to 16 residues. The entire variable domain, with the rest obtained from reference TRBV7-9 and TRBJ1-1, is as follows: DTGVSQNPRHKITKRGQNVTFRCDPISEHNRLYWYRQTLGQGPEFLTYFQNEAQLEKSRLLSDRFSAERPKGSFSTLEIQRTEQGDSAMYLCASSPHPGHLNTEAFFGQGTRLTVV.

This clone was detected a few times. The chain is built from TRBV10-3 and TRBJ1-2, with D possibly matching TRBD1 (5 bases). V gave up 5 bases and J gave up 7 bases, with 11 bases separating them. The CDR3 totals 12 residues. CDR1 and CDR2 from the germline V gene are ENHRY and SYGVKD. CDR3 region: CAISSGRGGYTF. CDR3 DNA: TGTGCCATCAGTTCAGGGCGTGGTGGCTACACCTTC.

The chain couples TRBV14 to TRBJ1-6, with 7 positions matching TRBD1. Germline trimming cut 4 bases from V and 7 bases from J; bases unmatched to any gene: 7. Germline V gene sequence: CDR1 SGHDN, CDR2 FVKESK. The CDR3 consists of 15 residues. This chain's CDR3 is CASSLQGGLNSPLHF. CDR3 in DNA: TGTGCCAGCAGCCTGCAGGGGGGGCTAAATTCACCCCTCCACTTT.

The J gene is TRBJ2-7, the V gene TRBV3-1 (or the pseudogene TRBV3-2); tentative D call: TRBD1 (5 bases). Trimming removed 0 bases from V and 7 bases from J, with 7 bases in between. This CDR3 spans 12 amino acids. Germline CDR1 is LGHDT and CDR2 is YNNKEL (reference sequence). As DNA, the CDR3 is TGTGCCAGCAGCCAAGACTCAGGGGAGCAGTACTTC. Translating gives CASSQDSGEQYF.

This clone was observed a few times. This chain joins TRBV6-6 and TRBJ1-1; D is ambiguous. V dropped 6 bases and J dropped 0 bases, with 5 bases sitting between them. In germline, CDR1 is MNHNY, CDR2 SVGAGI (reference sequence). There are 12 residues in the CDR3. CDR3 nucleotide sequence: TGTGCCAGCAGCAGGTTGAACACTGAAGCTTTCTTT. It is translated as CASSRLNTEAFF.

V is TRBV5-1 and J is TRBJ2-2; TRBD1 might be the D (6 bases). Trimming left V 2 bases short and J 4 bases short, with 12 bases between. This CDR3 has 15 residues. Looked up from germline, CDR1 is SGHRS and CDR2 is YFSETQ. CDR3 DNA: TGCGCCAGCAGCTTAACAGGGTTAGGCACCGGGGAGCTGTTTTTT. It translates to CASSLTGLGTGELFF.

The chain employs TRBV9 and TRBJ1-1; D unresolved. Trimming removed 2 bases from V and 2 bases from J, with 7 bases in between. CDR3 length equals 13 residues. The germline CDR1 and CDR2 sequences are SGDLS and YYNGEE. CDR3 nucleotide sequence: TGTGCCAGCAGCGTCAAGGATAACACTGAAGCTTTCTTT. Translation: CASSVKDNTEAFF.

This CDR3 reads CAPKGWGEDGYTF. The CDR3 DNA is TGTGCCCCTAAAGGCTGGGGCGAGGACGGCTACACCTTC. V is TRBV7-9 and J is TRBJ1-2, with a possible D match to TRBD1 (5 bases). The germline gives CDR1 SEHNR, CDR2 FQNEAQ (reference sequence). The CDR3 covers 13 residues. V was clipped by 11 bases and J by 8 bases, with 21 bases between them.

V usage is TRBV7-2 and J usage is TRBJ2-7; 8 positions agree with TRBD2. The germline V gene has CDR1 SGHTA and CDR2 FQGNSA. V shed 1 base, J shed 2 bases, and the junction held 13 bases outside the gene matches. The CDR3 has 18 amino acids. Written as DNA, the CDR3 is TGTGCCAGCAGCTTAGTAGGGAACCGCGGGGGGTTAACCTACGAGCAGTACTTC. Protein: CASSLVGNRGGLTYEQYF.